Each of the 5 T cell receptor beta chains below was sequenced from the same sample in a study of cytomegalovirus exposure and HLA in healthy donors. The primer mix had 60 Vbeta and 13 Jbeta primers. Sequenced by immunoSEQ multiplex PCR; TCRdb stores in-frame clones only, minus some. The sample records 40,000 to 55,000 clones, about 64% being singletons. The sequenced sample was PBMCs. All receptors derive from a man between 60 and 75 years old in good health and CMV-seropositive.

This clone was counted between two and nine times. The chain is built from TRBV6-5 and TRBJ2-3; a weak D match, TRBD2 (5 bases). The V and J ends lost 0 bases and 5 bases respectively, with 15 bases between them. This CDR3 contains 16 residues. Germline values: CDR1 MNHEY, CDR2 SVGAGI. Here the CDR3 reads CASSYSGSGGIDTQYF. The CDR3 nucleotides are TGTGCCAGCAGTTACTCTGGCAGTGGAGGCATAGATACGCAGTATTTT.

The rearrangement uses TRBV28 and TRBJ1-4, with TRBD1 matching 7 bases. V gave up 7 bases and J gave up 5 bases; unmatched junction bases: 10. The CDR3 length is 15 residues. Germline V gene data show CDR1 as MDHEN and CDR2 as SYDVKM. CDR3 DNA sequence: TGTGCCAGCACCCCATGGACAGGAGGGAATGAAAAACTGTTTTTT. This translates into CASTPWTGGNEKLFF.

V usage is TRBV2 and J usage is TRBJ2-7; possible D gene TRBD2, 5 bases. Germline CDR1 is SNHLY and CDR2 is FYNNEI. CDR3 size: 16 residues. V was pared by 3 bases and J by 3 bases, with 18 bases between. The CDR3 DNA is TGTGCCAGCAGTGATTCCCCGACCGGGGAAGTCTACGAGCAGTACTTC. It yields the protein CASSDSPTGEVYEQYF.

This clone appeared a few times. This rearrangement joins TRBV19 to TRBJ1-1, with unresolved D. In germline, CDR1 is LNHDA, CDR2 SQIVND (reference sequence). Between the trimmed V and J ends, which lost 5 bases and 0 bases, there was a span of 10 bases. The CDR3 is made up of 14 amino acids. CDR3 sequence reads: CASSPRFMNTEAFF. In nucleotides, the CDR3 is TGTGCCAGTAGTCCCCGGTTCATGAACACTGAAGCTTTCTTT.

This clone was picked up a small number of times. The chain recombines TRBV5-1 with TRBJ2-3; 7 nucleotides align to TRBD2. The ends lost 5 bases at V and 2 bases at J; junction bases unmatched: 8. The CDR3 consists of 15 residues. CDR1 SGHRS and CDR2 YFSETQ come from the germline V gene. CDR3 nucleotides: TGCGCCAGCAGGACCGGACTAGGCAACACAGATACGCAGTATTTT. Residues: CASRTGLGNTDTQYF.